Presented here are 29 T cell receptor beta chains from one specimen sequenced in a study of cytomegalovirus exposure and HLA in healthy donors (dated by TCRdb to the late 2010s). The library was generated by the immunoSEQ multiplex PCR assay. A mixture of 60 forward primers for TCR Vbeta segments and 13 reverse primers for TCR Jbeta segments was used in the multiplex PCR. Imported from immuneACCESS, the table was reduced by TCRdb to in-frame sequences with V and J called. These copies leave out some clones; in studies compared against another copy, an unresolved V gene accounts for under half, and the cause of the remainder is not known. The sample table lists some 200,000 clones, more than 60% of them with a count of one. About a sixth of the sample is taken by the ten largest. Specimen: PBMCs. The receptor source for this set is a middle-aged man in good health and CMV-seronegative.

The chain links TRBV5-1 to TRBJ1-1, with 7 bases identical to TRBD1. Germline V lookup: CDR1 SGHRS, CDR2 YFSETQ. This CDR3 contains 15 residues. Unmatched junction bases numbered 11, after V lost 5 bases and J lost 4 bases. CDR3 in amino acids: CASRLDRALFTEAFF. CDR3 DNA: TGCGCCAGCAGATTAGACAGGGCCTTATTCACTGAAGCTTTCTTT.

V usage is TRBV25-1 and J usage is TRBJ1-1; D is ambiguous. The CDR3 is 16 residues long. Germline V gives CDR1 MGHDK, CDR2 SYGVNS. V was clipped by 4 bases and J by 0 bases, with 15 bases between them. CDR3 nucleotides: TGTGCCAGCAGTGGAGGGATTTTAAACCTGAACACTGAAGCTTTCTTT. Residues: CASSGGILNLNTEAFF.

This clone appeared once. The chain links TRBV11-2 to TRBJ1-1; no reliable D call. Trimming left V 5 bases short and J 4 bases short, with 5 bases between. The CDR3 sequence is 11 residues long. Germline V gives CDR1 SGHAT, CDR2 FQNNGV. As DNA, the CDR3 is TGTGCCAGCAGCCTGTTCACTGAAGCTTTCTTT. Translating gives CASSLFTEAFF.

The rearrangement uses TRBV28 and TRBJ1-6, with D hard to call. Germline-derived CDR1 and CDR2 are MDHEN and SYDVKM. The CDR3 length is 16 residues. V lost 7 bases, J lost 0 bases, and 13 bases lay in between. The CDR3 nucleotides read TGTGCCAGCAATAGATTGGGGAGCTCCTATAATTCACCCCTCCACTTT. Protein sequence: CASNRLGSSYNSPLHF.

The table lists this clone with a few counts. This rearrangement joins TRBV21-1 to TRBJ1-2; the D call in the table, TRBD1, was not verified against the DNA. TRBV21-1 is tagged as a pseudogene. This CDR3 is built from 15 residues. The CDR3 DNA is TGTGCCAGACCTGAACCCCGGGACAGAAGGTATGGCTACACCTTC. Its protein is CARPEPRDRRYGYTF.

The chain links TRBV12-5 to TRBJ2-2; 16 nucleotides agree with TRBD2. The CDR3 runs 18 residues. V was clipped by 1 base and J by 7 bases; unmatched bases: 6. CDR1 is LGHNT, CDR2 FRNRAP, per germline. CDR3 DNA: TGTGCTAGTGGTTTGGAGGGACTAGCGGGAGGGCGGGGCGGGGAGCTGTTTTTT. Its protein product is CASGLEGLAGGRGGELFF.

The rearrangement links TRBV30 to TRBJ1-1; 8 bases line up with TRBD1. This CDR3 has 15 amino acids. Germline V gene data show CDR1 as GTSNPN and CDR2 as SVGIG (reference sequence). Trimming removed 1 base from V and 0 bases from J; junction bases left unmatched: 4. CDR3 coding DNA: TGTGCCTGGAGTGGGACAGGGTTCTTGAACACTGAAGCTTTCTTT. Translation gives CAWSGTGFLNTEAFF. Drawing the rest from reference TRBV30 and TRBJ1-1, the complete variable domain is SQTIHQWPATLVQPVGSPLSLECTVEGTSNPNLYWYRQAAGRGLQLLFYSVGIGQISSEVPQNLSASRPQDRQFILSSKKLLLSDSGFYLCAWSGTGFLNTEAFFGQGTRLTVV.

The chain carries TRBV4-2 and TRBJ2-7; TRBD2 might be the D (5 bases). This CDR3 has 13 amino acids. V dropped 5 bases and J dropped 5 bases, with 13 bases sitting between them. Germline lookup yields CDR1 LGHNA and CDR2 YNFKEQ. The CDR3 region has the DNA TGTGCCAGCAGCGAAACTAGTCCCCACGAGCAGTACTTC. Translated, it gives CASSETSPHEQYF.

V usage is TRBV27 and J usage is TRBJ2-1, with a weak D call TRBD2 (7 bases). Trimming pared 3 bases from V and 0 bases from J, leaving 9 bases between. Germline values: CDR1 MNHEY, CDR2 SMNVEV (reference sequence). This CDR3 spans 15 amino acids. The CDR3 region has the DNA TGTGCCAGCAGTTTGGGAGGGGGCTCCTACAATGAGCAGTTCTTC. It specifies CASSLGGGSYNEQFF.

J is TRBJ2-7 and V is TRBV19; D might be TRBD1 (5 bases). The germline gives CDR1 LNHDA, CDR2 SQIVND (reference sequence). The CDR3 spans 14 residues. V lost 5 bases and J 6 bases, leaving 17 bases between the germline ends. CDR3 in amino acids: CASSLGSTRGEQYF. DNA of the CDR3: TGTGCCAGTAGTTTGGGGTCCACAAGGGGCGAGCAGTACTTC.

This chain joins TRBV28 and TRBJ2-6, with 8 positions matching TRBD1. There are 16 residues in the CDR3. CDR1 is MDHEN, CDR2 SYDVKM, per germline. V was pared by 8 bases and J by 0 bases, with 6 bases of the junction left unmatched. This chain's CDR3 is CASQGAETSGANVLTF. CDR3 bases: TGTGCCAGCCAGGGGGCAGAGACCTCTGGGGCCAACGTCCTGACTTTC. Full variable domain (missing parts from reference TRBV28 and TRBJ2-6): DVKVTQSSRYLVKRTGEKVFLECVQDMDHENMFWYRQDPGLGLRLIYFSYDVKMKEKGDIPEGYSVSREKKERFSLILESASTNQTSMYLCASQGAETSGANVLTFGAGSRLTVL.

The rearrangement uses TRBV6-1 and TRBJ2-1; 14 bases fit TRBD2. Germline V gene sequence: CDR1 MNHNS, CDR2 SASEGT. This CDR3 contains 13 residues. V lost 7 bases and J lost 16; bases outside the gene matches: 9. The CDR3 sequence: CASTETSGGACFF. The CDR3 DNA is TGTGCCAGCACTGAGACTAGCGGGGGGGCCTGCTTCTTC.

This clone is a singleton in its sample. This rearrangement joins TRBV6-1 to TRBJ2-7; D is possibly TRBD1 (5 bases). Trimming cost V 0 bases and J 7 bases, with 10 bases left between them. This CDR3 comprises 13 residues. Germline lookup yields CDR1 MNHNS and CDR2 SASEGT. The CDR3 bases are TGTGCCAGCAGTGAAGCTTCAGGGCTGGAGCAGTACTTC. Its translation: CASSEASGLEQYF.

V usage is TRBV28 and J usage is TRBJ1-4; 8 bases match TRBD1. The junction had 10 bases not matched to a gene; V was cut back by 5 bases and J by 2 bases. CDR1 and CDR2 (germline): MDHEN, SYDVKM. This CDR3 spans 17 amino acids. CDR3 bases: TGTGCCAGCAGTGCGGCAGGGGGCGCGCGGACTAATGAAAAACTGTTTTTT. Its protein is CASSAAGGARTNEKLFF.

The V gene is TRBV2, the J gene TRBJ1-1, with D possibly matching TRBD1 (6 bases). The V gene lost 4 bases and the J gene lost 2 bases, with 8 bases spanning the gap. This CDR3 is built from 13 residues. The germline gives CDR1 SNHLY, CDR2 FYNNEI. The CDR3 spells CASSATGNTEAFF. As DNA, the CDR3 is TGTGCCAGCAGTGCGACAGGAAACACTGAAGCTTTCTTT.

This sequence joins TRBV6-5 and TRBJ1-2; 7 bases map to TRBD1. The CDR3 is made up of 13 amino acids. Unmatched junction bases numbered 10, after V lost 6 bases and J lost 9 bases. Per germline, CDR1 MNHEY and CDR2 SVGAGI. CDR3 in DNA: TGTGCCAGCAGCCGGGACAGTTATTATAGCTACACCTTC. This sequence encodes CASSRDSYYSYTF.

The gene calls are TRBV19 and TRBJ2-1, with D unclear. This CDR3 is built from 15 residues. Germline V gene lookup returns CDR1 LNHDA and CDR2 SQIVND (reference sequence). Deletions cut 4 bases from V and 6 bases from J, with 16 bases between. CDR3 sequence reads: CASSTYVPAGNEQFF. Here the CDR3 DNA reads TGTGCCAGTAGTACTTATGTCCCCGCCGGCAATGAGCAGTTCTTC.

The rearrangement uses TRBV7-3 and TRBJ2-1; 8 nucleotides agree with TRBD2. Germline CDR1 and CDR2: SGHTA and FQGTGA. The CDR3 has 16 residues. The V segment lost 2 bases and the J segment 7 bases; nucleotides outside the gene matches: 10. Here the CDR3 DNA reads TGTGCCAGCAGCTTAGGGGGTTTTGCTAGCGGGAATGAGCAGTTCTTC. The encoded protein is CASSLGGFASGNEQFF.

This clone was observed a few times. The chain combines TRBV2 with TRBJ2-3, with 11 positions matching TRBD2. Germline V gene lookup returns CDR1 SNHLY and CDR2 FYNNEI. The trim removed 3 bases at V and 3 bases at J, leaving 2 bases unmatched. The CDR3 contains 15 residues. The DNA for the CDR3 is TGTGCCAGCAGTGACACTAGCGGGAGTACAGATACGCAGTATTTT. Protein product: CASSDTSGSTDTQYF.

V is TRBV6-6 and J is TRBJ1-2; 12 bases line up with TRBD1. The ends lost 6 bases at V and 8 bases at J; junction bases unmatched: 7. The germline CDR1 and CDR2 sequences are MNHNY and SVGAGI (reference sequence). This CDR3 is 14 amino acids long. CDR3 residues: CASRPGQGAEGYTF. The CDR3 DNA reads as TGTGCCAGCAGGCCGGGACAGGGGGCGGAAGGCTACACCTTC.

The rearrangement uses TRBV12-2 and TRBJ1-1. TRBV12-2 is a pseudogene locus. The CDR3 length is 17 residues. The CDR3 nucleotides read TGTGCAAGTCGCTTAGCGCTGGCGGAATCTAGTAACACTGAAGCTTTCTTT. It is translated as CASRLALAESSNTEAFF.

The chain combines TRBV9 with TRBJ2-2; 8 bases agree with TRBD2. The CDR3 length is 16 residues. The germline gives CDR1 SGDLS, CDR2 YYNGEE. The V gene end was trimmed by 3 bases and the J gene end by 2 bases; junction bases not matched to a gene: 6. CDR3 bases: TGTGCCAGCAGCGCGGGAGGGCGGGTTAACACCGGGGAGCTGTTTTTT. Amino acid sequence: CASSAGGRVNTGELFF. The complete variable domain, with remaining parts taken from reference TRBV9 and TRBJ2-2, reads DSGVTQTPKHLITATGQRVTLRCSPRSGDLSVYWYQQSLDQGLQFLIQYYNGEERAKGNILERFSAQQFPDLHSELNLSSLELGDSALYFCASSAGGRVNTGELFFGEGSRLTVL.

This rearrangement joins TRBV28 to TRBJ2-1; 9 bases align to TRBD2. V lost 6 bases and J lost 5; bases outside the gene matches: 5. The CDR3 has 14 amino acids. The germline gives CDR1 MDHEN, CDR2 SYDVKM. DNA of the CDR3: TGTGCCAGCAGGGATATAGCGGGAGACAATGAGCAGTTCTTC. Translation: CASRDIAGDNEQFF.

This clone was observed a few times. The V gene is TRBV30, the J gene TRBJ2-2; 14 bases line up with TRBD2. The CDR3 consists of 17 residues. V was clipped by 5 bases and J by 7 bases; unmatched bases: 12. The germline V gene has CDR1 GTSNPN and CDR2 SVGIG (reference sequence). The CDR3, as DNA: TGTGCCTGGGAATTAGGACTAGCGGGAGGAGCGGGCGGGGAGCTGTTTTTT. This encodes CAWELGLAGGAGGELFF.

V usage is TRBV28 and J usage is TRBJ2-7; 9 bases fit TRBD1. Trimming cost V 4 bases and J 5 bases; bases outside gene matches: 9. The CDR3 is 15 amino acids. Looked up from germline, CDR1 is MDHEN and CDR2 is SYDVKM. DNA of the CDR3: TGTGCCAGCAGTTCACACGGACAGGGGAACCACGAGCAGTACTTC. This codes for CASSSHGQGNHEQYF.

This rearrangement joins TRBV6-5 to TRBJ2-7; no clear D gene. Germline V CDR1 and CDR2: MNHEY, SVGAGI. V lost 6 bases and J lost 3, with 6 bases in between. The CDR3 totals 11 residues. The CDR3 sequence: CASRSFYEQYF. CDR3 DNA sequence: TGTGCCAGCAGGAGCTTCTACGAGCAGTACTTC.

V gene TRBV11-1 combines with J gene TRBJ2-7; 7 nucleotides agree with TRBD1. The CDR3 covers 14 residues. Trimming at V came to 4 bases and at J to 2 bases, leaving 5 bases not matched to a gene. Germline assignment: CDR1 SGHAT and CDR2 FQDESV (reference sequence). The CDR3 bases are TGTGCCAGCAGCTATACAGGGGATGCCTACGAGCAGTACTTC. Its protein product is CASSYTGDAYEQYF.

The chain links TRBV5-6 to TRBJ1-1; the match to TRBD1 covers 9 bases. This CDR3 has 14 amino acids. Trimming cost V 5 bases and J 3 bases; bases outside gene matches: 5. Looked up from germline, CDR1 is SGHDT and CDR2 is YYEEEE. The CDR3, as DNA: TGTGCCAGCAGTAAACAGGGGGCTGACACTGAAGCTTTCTTT. As protein: CASSKQGADTEAFF.

The CDR3 spells CASSLSGQGNLYEQYF. The CDR3 DNA reads TGTGCCAGCAGCTTATCGGGACAGGGGAACCTATACGAGCAGTACTTC. J is TRBJ2-7 and V is TRBV7-2, with 10 positions matching TRBD1. Germline V gene sequence: CDR1 SGHTA, CDR2 FQGNSA. This CDR3 spans 16 amino acids. V shed 2 bases and J 4 bases; nucleotides not matched to a gene: 8.